Following are 23 T cell receptor beta chains from one sample sequenced in a study of shared clonotypes between healthy human individuals. It was CD45RO-negative cells, positively selected for CCR7, that made up naive CD8 cells, with terminally differentiated effector memory CD45RA+ cells excluded. Profiling relied on immunoSEQ multiplex PCR, and the TCRdb table lists in-frame clones only, not all of them. The profile covers about 550,000 clones, with nearly 97% appearing a single time and 0.11% taken by the ten largest. The sequencing sample was made of naive CD8+ T cells sorted from blood. Receptor source: a woman aged 25 to 45 in good health.

The chain uses TRBV19 and TRBJ2-5, with D perhaps TRBD1 (6 bases). V dropped 5 bases and J dropped 1 base, with 14 bases sitting between them. Germline V gene sequence: CDR1 LNHDA, CDR2 SQIVND (reference sequence). The CDR3 is made up of 15 amino acids. CDR3 coding DNA: TGTGCCAGTAGTCTTACAGGGCTAGTCCAAGAGACCCAGTACTTC. It is translated as CASSLTGLVQETQYF.

To note about this clone: Germline is not matched at one junction end, which may reflect a read error. V usage is TRBV20-1 and J usage is TRBJ2-7, with 8 bases lining up with TRBD2. The CDR3 is made up of 11 amino acids. CDR1 is DFQATT and CDR2 is SNEGSKA in the germline V gene (reference sequence). The CDR3 DNA reads as TGCAGTGCTAGAGATCTCGGGAGGGCTCACTTC. Amino acids: CSARDLGRAHF.

This clone was seen a single time. The chain links TRBV28 to TRBJ2-5; D perhaps matches TRBD2 (5 bases). This CDR3 region has 14 residues. Looked up from germline, CDR1 is MDHEN and CDR2 is SYDVKM. The V and J ends lost 2 bases and 5 bases respectively, with 12 bases between them. The DNA for the CDR3 is TGTGCCAGCAGTTTAGCGGGCGGAGCGGAGACCCAGTACTTC. It is translated as CASSLAGGAETQYF. Full variable domain (missing parts from reference TRBV28 and TRBJ2-5): DVKVTQSSRYLVKRTGEKVFLECVQDMDHENMFWYRQDPGLGLRLIYFSYDVKMKEKGDIPEGYSVSREKKERFSLILESASTNQTSMYLCASSLAGGAETQYFGPGTRLLVL.

V gene TRBV28 combines with J gene TRBJ2-5; weak D call: TRBD2 (5 bases). Trimming removed 6 bases at V and 1 base at J, with 18 bases between. CDR3 length: 16 amino acids. The germline V gene encodes CDR1 MDHEN and CDR2 SYDVKM. For the CDR3, the DNA is TGTGCCAGCAGGGAAACCGGAGCGGTCCCCCAAGAGACCCAGTACTTC. It specifies CASRETGAVPQETQYF. Together with reference TRBV28 and TRBJ2-5, the CDR3 gives the full variable domain: DVKVTQSSRYLVKRTGEKVFLECVQDMDHENMFWYRQDPGLGLRLIYFSYDVKMKEKGDIPEGYSVSREKKERFSLILESASTNQTSMYLCASRETGAVPQETQYFGPGTRLLVL.

The chain recombines TRBV2 with TRBJ2-3, with 9 bases lining up with TRBD1. This CDR3 contains 16 residues. Germline values: CDR1 SNHLY, CDR2 FYNNEI. J was trimmed by 2 bases and V by 3 bases; bases with no gene match: 6. The CDR3 here is CASSEGTGTPTDTQYF. In DNA, the CDR3 is TGTGCCAGCAGTGAGGGGACAGGGACCCCCACAGATACGCAGTATTTT.

V and J are TRBV4-1 and TRBJ2-7; D remains ambiguous. The CDR3 has 14 amino acids. V was clipped by 0 bases and J by 0 bases, with 6 bases between them. The germline V gene has CDR1 MGHRA and CDR2 YSYEKL. CDR3 amino acids: CASSQDLVSYEQYF. The CDR3, as DNA: TGCGCCAGCAGCCAAGACCTAGTCTCCTACGAGCAGTACTTC.

This rearrangement joins TRBV27 to TRBJ2-1; 7 bases match TRBD2. Germline CDR1 reads MNHEY; CDR2 reads SMNVEV (reference sequence). Trimming at V came to 2 bases and at J to 6 bases, leaving 10 bases not matched to a gene. The CDR3 is 16 amino acids. The CDR3 loop is CASSLLAEPPGNEQFF. CDR3 DNA sequence: TGTGCCAGCAGTTTACTAGCGGAGCCCCCGGGCAATGAGCAGTTCTTC.

V gene TRBV12-2 combines with J gene TRBJ2-7; whether TRBD1, the table's D call, matches the DNA was not checked. TRBV12-2 is a pseudogene. This CDR3 is built from 17 residues. CDR3 amino acids: CASRLEGRGGPSYEQYF. For the CDR3, the DNA is TGTGCAAGTCGCTTAGAAGGTAGAGGGGGTCCCTCCTACGAGCAGTACTTC.

The rearrangement joins TRBV28 to TRBJ1-1; D gene unclear. Germline V gene data show CDR1 as MDHEN and CDR2 as SYDVKM. Between the trimmed V and J ends, which lost 11 bases and 0 bases, there was a span of 10 bases. This CDR3 is 12 amino acids long. CDR3 protein: CASQELNTEAFF. The DNA of the CDR3 is TGTGCCTCCCAAGAGTTGAACACTGAAGCTTTCTTT.

The chain has TRBV4-1 and TRBJ2-7; D not certain. The CDR3 has 13 residues. Germline CDR1 is MGHRA and CDR2 is YSYEKL. Trimming stripped 4 bases from V and 6 bases from J, with 13 bases between. The CDR3 here is CASSLTGIAEQYF. The CDR3, as DNA: TGCGCCAGCAGCCTGACTGGTATTGCCGAGCAGTACTTC.

This clone was detected a few times. This chain links TRBV6-6 with TRBJ1-1, with TRBD1 matching 8 bases. The ends lost 5 bases at V and 3 bases at J; junction bases unmatched: 2. Germline V gives CDR1 MNHNY, CDR2 SVGAGI (reference sequence). This CDR3 has 13 residues. The CDR3 region is CASSDRGYTEAFF. The CDR3 DNA follows: TGTGCCAGCAGTGACAGGGGTTACACTGAAGCTTTCTTT.

The chain has TRBV6-5 and TRBJ2-7; TRBD2 matches 8 bases. V shed 8 bases and J 2 bases; nucleotides not matched to a gene: 8. Germline V gene data show CDR1 as MNHEY and CDR2 as SVGAGI. The CDR3 has 14 amino acids. In DNA form, the CDR3 reads TGTGCCAGCGGAACTAGCGGCTCCACCTACGAGCAGTACTTC. Residues: CASGTSGSTYEQYF.

Details on this clone: Different DNA sequences within this sample yield the same CDR3. The chain joins TRBV7-6 to TRBJ2-1, with 9 bases fitting TRBD2. CDR3 length: 15 amino acids. Germline V gives CDR1 SGHVS, CDR2 FNYEAQ. Losses at the gene ends were 1 base for V and 2 bases for J; bases not matched to a gene: 0. The CDR3 sequence: CASSLGLAAYNEQFF. The CDR3 DNA reads as TGTGCCAGCAGCTTAGGACTAGCGGCCTACAATGAGCAGTTCTTC.

The V call is TRBV4-2, the J call TRBJ1-2; the D gene is possibly TRBD1 (5 bases). Germline CDR1 LGHNA, CDR2 YNFKEQ. V gave up 0 bases and J gave up 1 base, with 12 bases separating them. The CDR3 length is 16 residues. This chain's CDR3 is CASSQDLKGLNYGYTF. The CDR3 DNA reads TGTGCCAGCAGCCAAGATCTGAAGGGGCTTAACTATGGCTACACCTTC.

The genes are TRBV28 and TRBJ1-1, with 7 positions matching TRBD1. The CDR3 loop spans 16 amino acids. The germline V gene has CDR1 MDHEN and CDR2 SYDVKM. Losses at the gene ends were 2 bases for V and 0 bases for J; bases not matched to a gene: 6. The CDR3 region is CASSLNTGEMNTEAFF. In DNA form, the CDR3 reads TGTGCCAGCAGTTTAAACACAGGGGAGATGAACACTGAAGCTTTCTTT.

V is TRBV5-4 and J is TRBJ2-7; D assignment may be TRBD1 or TRBD2 (6 bases each). The CDR3 consists of 14 residues. Germline CDR1 is SGHNT and CDR2 is YYREEE (reference sequence). Trimming took off 1 base at V and 6 bases at J, with 14 bases between the two ends. This chain's CDR3 is CASSLWGAPREQYF. CDR3 bases: TGTGCCAGCAGCTTGTGGGGGGCCCCCCGCGAGCAGTACTTC.

The rearrangement uses TRBV5-4 and TRBJ2-7, with TRBD1 matching 8 bases. The length of the CDR3 is 13 residues. Germline-derived CDR1 and CDR2 are SGHNT and YYREEE (reference sequence). V was clipped by 4 bases and J by 3 bases; unmatched bases: 3. In DNA, the CDR3 is TGTGCCAGCAGCGGCGACAGGGGCTACGAGCAGTACTTC. The encoded protein is CASSGDRGYEQYF. The full variable domain, rest sourced from reference TRBV5-4 and TRBJ2-7, is ETGVTQSPTHLIKTRGQQVTLRCSSQSGHNTVSWYQQALGQGPQFIFQYYREEENGRGNFPPRFSGLQFPNYSSELNVNALELDDSALYLCASSGDRGYEQYFGPGTRLTVT.

V and J are TRBV19 and TRBJ1-3; D remains ambiguous. The germline CDR1 and CDR2 sequences are LNHDA and SQIVND (reference sequence). Trimming removed 6 bases from V and 0 bases from J, with 12 bases in between. The CDR3 is 15 residues long. CDR3 DNA sequence: TGTGCCAGTAGCCCGGACGTGAGCTCTGGAAACACCATATATTTT. Protein sequence: CASSPDVSSGNTIYF.

This rearrangement joins TRBV7-6 to TRBJ2-2, with D hard to call. The CDR3 totals 16 residues. Germline V CDR1 and CDR2: SGHVS, FNYEAQ. Deletions cut 7 bases from V and 4 bases from J, with 19 bases between. The chain's CDR3 is CASTPGGPWGTGELFF. The DNA of the CDR3 is TGTGCCAGCACCCCGGGCGGCCCATGGGGCACCGGGGAGCTGTTTTTT.

The table lists this clone with a few counts. Other DNA sequences in this specimen translate into the identical CDR3. The genes are TRBV27 and TRBJ1-1; perhaps TRBD1 as D (5 bases). CDR3 size: 15 residues. V lost 6 bases and J lost 2, with 16 bases in between. Germline-derived CDR1 and CDR2 are MNHEY and SMNVEV (reference sequence). CDR3 coding DNA: TGTGCCAGCAGCCTCAGCCCGGGACTAAACACTGAAGCTTTCTTT. Protein sequence: CASSLSPGLNTEAFF.

Concerning this clone: Other DNA sequences within the sample encode an identical CDR3. The chain carries TRBV28 and TRBJ2-1, with D possibly being TRBD1 or TRBD2 (5 bases each). Germline-derived CDR1 and CDR2 are MDHEN and SYDVKM. Trimming stripped 2 bases from V and 9 bases from J, with 5 bases between. The CDR3 sequence is 11 residues long. This chain's CDR3 is CASSLGGEQFF. For the CDR3, the DNA is TGTGCCAGCAGTTTAGGGGGTGAGCAGTTCTTC.

V usage is TRBV5-1 and J usage is TRBJ1-1, with TRBD1 as a possible D gene (6 bases). Trimming shortened V by 0 bases and J by 7 bases, and 16 bases separated the two germline ends. The CDR3 has 15 amino acids. CDR1 is SGHRS and CDR2 is YFSETQ in the germline V gene. CDR3 region: CASSLAGAPNGEAFF. The DNA for the CDR3 is TGCGCCAGCAGCTTGGCGGGGGCACCCAACGGTGAAGCTTTCTTT. Complete variable domain (other parts from reference TRBV5-1 and TRBJ1-1): KAGVTQTPRYLIKTRGQQVTLSCSPISGHRSVSWYQQTPGQGLQFLFEYFSETQRNKGNFPGRFSGRQFSNSRSEMNVSTLELGDSALYLCASSLAGAPNGEAFFGQGTRLTVV.

The chain recombines TRBV30 with TRBJ2-5; D remains unclear. Near its end, the DNA agrees better with TRBJ2-7, so the J call may be wrong. The CDR3 runs to 13 residues. Germline CDR1 is GTSNPN and CDR2 is SVGIG (reference sequence). CDR3: CAWGVSGFYEQYF. As DNA, the CDR3 is TGTGCCTGGGGGGTTTCGGGTTTCTACGAGCAGTACTTC.